Below, 16 T cell receptor beta chains from the same sample are listed, as sequenced in a study of OX40 agonist ivuxolimab in advanced cancers. Profiled with immunoSEQ multiplex PCR; TCRdb holds only in-frame clones, not every one. The table has roughly 61,000 clones, around 82% seen once. This specimen was CD4+ or CD8+ T cells sorted from blood, taken in a trial of the OX40 agonist ivuxolimab. These receptor sequences come from an adult with an advanced solid tumor such as melanoma, head and neck, liver or kidney cancer.

The table lists this clone with a few counts. The chain links TRBV4-2 to TRBJ1-2; no firm D call. Between the trimmed V and J ends, which lost 1 base and 2 bases, there was a span of 11 bases. The CDR3 has 15 residues. Per germline, CDR1 LGHNA and CDR2 YNFKEQ. CDR3 sequence reads: CASSQGAGLNYGYTF. The CDR3 DNA reads as TGTGCCAGCAGCCAAGGGGCAGGCCTCAACTATGGCTACACCTTC.

The genes are TRBV18 and TRBJ2-1; 11 nucleotides agree with TRBD2. V lost 3 bases and J lost 1; bases outside the gene matches: 2. The CDR3 length is 16 residues. Per the germline V gene, CDR1 is KGHSH and CDR2 is LQKENI. CDR3 sequence (DNA): TGTGCCAGCTCACCTCGGACTAGCGGGTCCTACAATGAGCAGTTCTTC. Its protein is CASSPRTSGSYNEQFF.

The V and J genes are TRBV11-1 and TRBJ1-2; D is perhaps TRBD1 (5 bases). V lost 5 bases to trimming and J lost 2 bases, with 9 bases between them. Germline V gene data show CDR1 as SGHAT and CDR2 as FQDESV (reference sequence). The CDR3 spans 13 residues. The CDR3 coding sequence is TGTGCCAGCAGCCGGGACTCCAACTATGGCTACACCTTC. This gives the protein CASSRDSNYGYTF.

The rearrangement joins TRBV7-2 to TRBJ2-5; D ambiguous. The CDR3 runs to 15 residues. The germline CDR1 and CDR2 sequences are SGHTA and FQGNSA. V was shortened by 2 bases and J by 4 bases, with 14 bases between the two germline ends. The CDR3 nucleotides are TGTGCCAGCAGCTTATCCCCCGGGCGAGTAGAGACCCAGTACTTC. Protein sequence: CASSLSPGRVETQYF.

V usage is TRBV5-6 and J usage is TRBJ2-3; 8 bases line up with TRBD2. The CDR3 is made up of 14 amino acids. V was clipped by 3 bases and J by 3 bases; unmatched bases: 3. Germline CDR1 is SGHDT and CDR2 is YYEEEE. For the CDR3, the DNA is TGTGCCAGCAGCTGGGGACTAGATACAGATACGCAGTATTTT. Residues: CASSWGLDTDTQYF.

CDR3 sequence reads: CASSWDRAGEKLFF. CDR3 bases: TGTGCCAGCAGCTGGGACAGAGCGGGTGAAAAACTGTTTTTT. V usage is TRBV7-9 and J usage is TRBJ1-4; 7 bases map to TRBD1. Germline lookup yields CDR1 SEHNR and CDR2 FQNEAQ (reference sequence). With V trimmed by 4 bases and J by 7 bases, 6 bases remained unmatched. CDR3 length: 14 amino acids.

The chain uses TRBV5-1 and TRBJ2-3; D uncertain. Germline V gene lookup returns CDR1 SGHRS and CDR2 YFSETQ. The CDR3 has 12 residues. Trimming pared 5 bases from V and 4 bases from J, leaving 8 bases between. In DNA form, the CDR3 reads TGCGCCAGCAGTCACACTTCAGATACGCAGTATTTT. Translated, it gives CASSHTSDTQYF.

The rearrangement uses TRBV19 and TRBJ2-1; 13 nucleotides align to TRBD2. This CDR3 contains 16 residues. Germline CDR1 is LNHDA and CDR2 is SQIVND (reference sequence). The V and J ends lost 5 bases and 9 bases, in that order; junction bases with no gene match: 10. CDR3 in amino acids: CASSFSPGLAGREQFF. The CDR3 DNA reads as TGTGCCAGTAGTTTCTCCCCGGGACTAGCGGGACGTGAGCAGTTCTTC.

The chain links TRBV28 to TRBJ2-7, with 10 bases fitting TRBD2. V lost 3 bases to trimming and J lost 0 bases; unmatched junction nucleotides: 2. This CDR3 contains 15 residues. Germline loops: CDR1 MDHEN, CDR2 SYDVKM. CDR3: CASSFLAGGSYEQYF. In nucleotides, the CDR3 is TGTGCCAGCAGTTTTTTAGCGGGGGGCTCCTACGAGCAGTACTTC.

This chain connects TRBV7-2 to TRBJ2-7, with 9 bases fitting TRBD1. With V trimmed by 5 bases and J by 3 bases, 8 bases remained unmatched. CDR1 is SGHTA, CDR2 FQGNSA, per germline. CDR3 size: 15 residues. The CDR3, as DNA: TGTGCCAGCAGCGTAAGGACAGGGGAGGACTACGAGCAGTACTTC. This codes for CASSVRTGEDYEQYF.

V is TRBV5-1 and J is TRBJ2-1; 8 nucleotides agree with TRBD2. The CDR3 runs 15 residues. CDR1 and CDR2 from the germline V gene are SGHRS and YFSETQ. V gave up 0 bases and J gave up 4 bases; unmatched junction bases: 3. The CDR3 bases are TGCGCCAGCAGCTTGGCCGGGAGGGAATACAATGAGCAGTTCTTC. Encoded protein: CASSLAGREYNEQFF.

This clone has just a few counts. The chain combines TRBV19 with TRBJ2-7, with D possibly matching TRBD2 (6 bases). Germline CDR1 is LNHDA and CDR2 is SQIVND (reference sequence). V was pared by 2 bases and J by 6 bases, with 11 bases between. The CDR3 is 13 residues long. In DNA form, the CDR3 reads TGTGCCAGTAGTATATCGGGGACTGGCGAGCAGTACTTC. This sequence encodes CASSISGTGEQYF.

The gene calls are TRBV28 and TRBJ2-1, with TRBD2 as a possible D gene (6 bases). CDR3 length equals 10 residues. V was pared by 8 bases and J by 7 bases, with 6 bases between. Germline CDR1 MDHEN, CDR2 SYDVKM. CDR3 in DNA: TGTGCCAGCCGGGGGAATGAGCAGTTCTTC. Its protein is CASRGNEQFF.

The chain links TRBV18 to TRBJ2-5; 14 nucleotides agree with TRBD2. J gave up 5 bases and V 2 bases, and 7 bases lay outside the gene matches. CDR1 and CDR2 from the germline V gene are KGHSH and LQKENI. The CDR3 is made up of 17 amino acids. Here the CDR3 reads CASSPGTSGRSSETQYF. In DNA form, the CDR3 reads TGTGCCAGCTCACCAGGGACTAGCGGGAGAAGCAGTGAGACCCAGTACTTC.

This clone turned up a few times. CDR3 residues: CASSGTPGLALSTDTQYF. In DNA, the CDR3 is TGTGCCAGCAGCGGGACGCCAGGACTAGCGCTTAGCACAGATACGCAGTATTTT. The chain joins TRBV9 to TRBJ2-3, with 9 bases aligning to TRBD2. The CDR3 length is 18 residues. Germline-derived CDR1 and CDR2 are SGDLS and YYNGEE. V trimming: 3 bases; J trimming: 0 bases; junction bases outside the gene matches: 11.

The rearrangement uses TRBV7-8 and TRBJ1-5; possibly TRBD1 for D (5 bases). Trimming removed 8 bases at V and 5 bases at J, with 13 bases between. The CDR3 length is 13 residues. Germline loops: CDR1 SGHVS, CDR2 FQNEAQ. The CDR3 sequence is CASGGGADQPQHF. As DNA, the CDR3 is TGTGCCAGCGGTGGAGGGGCTGATCAGCCCCAGCATTTT.